These 32 T cell receptor beta chains share one sample of origin, sequenced in a study of technical replicates of blood from a handful of donors. Generated by immunoSEQ multiplex PCR, the TCRdb table keeps only in-frame clones and is missing some. This table holds about 83,000 clones, just over 90% found once. Sequenced material: T cells isolated from PBMCs. These receptors all stem from a human donor in good health.

The rearrangement uses TRBV27 and TRBJ2-7; D is unclear. Germline V gene data show CDR1 as MNHEY and CDR2 as SMNVEV (reference sequence). The CDR3 has 15 amino acids. Trimming removed 3 bases at V and 2 bases at J, with 14 bases between. CDR3 amino acids: CASSFPYPQAYEQYF. In nucleotides, the CDR3 is TGTGCCAGCAGTTTTCCCTATCCCCAGGCCTACGAGCAGTACTTC.

This chain connects TRBV10-3 to TRBJ2-1; D gene ambiguous. CDR3 length: 11 amino acids. Germline V gene lookup returns CDR1 ENHRY and CDR2 SYGVKD. V was trimmed by 4 bases and J by 5 bases, leaving 3 bases between them. CDR3 loop: CAISADNEQFF. The CDR3 region has the DNA TGTGCCATCAGTGCAGACAATGAGCAGTTCTTC.

This sequence joins TRBV30 and TRBJ2-3; 8 positions agree with TRBD2. Germline V CDR1 and CDR2: GTSNPN, SVGIG (reference sequence). CDR3 length equals 14 residues. The V segment lost 4 bases and the J segment 5 bases; nucleotides outside the gene matches: 8. The CDR3 coding sequence is TGTGCCTGGACTCCGGGGGGGCAGGTAGATACGCAGTATTTT. Translating it yields CAWTPGGQVDTQYF.

There are a few counts of this clone. The chain has TRBV10-3 and TRBJ1-2; D possibly corresponds to TRBD1 (6 bases). The germline V and J ends were trimmed by 7 bases and 8 bases, with 17 bases remaining between them. Germline V CDR1 and CDR2: ENHRY, SYGVKD. This CDR3 is built from 13 residues. CDR3 sequence (DNA): TGTGCCATCACCCTCGACAGGTATCAAGGCTACACCTTC. Protein sequence: CAITLDRYQGYTF.

In nucleotides, the CDR3 is TGTGCCAGCAGTTACTCGGGTCCGGGACAAGGGTCTGTGCAGTACTTC. It is translated as CASSYSGPGQGSVQYF. The V gene is TRBV6-5, the J gene TRBJ2-7; possible D gene TRBD1, 6 bases. Trimming removed 0 bases at V and 9 bases at J, with 21 bases between. Germline assignment: CDR1 MNHEY and CDR2 SVGAGI. The CDR3 is 16 amino acids.

V gene TRBV5-1 combines with J gene TRBJ2-5; TRBD2 matches at 16 bases. CDR3 length: 20 amino acids. Germline loops: CDR1 SGHRS, CDR2 YFSETQ. The J segment lost 5 bases and the V segment lost 4 bases, leaving 17 bases of the junction unmatched. In DNA, the CDR3 is TGCGCCAGCAGCGCCCTTTCCGGGACTAGCGGGGGGGCCTTGGTTGAGACCCAGTACTTC. Amino acid sequence: CASSALSGTSGGALVETQYF. Together with reference TRBV5-1 and TRBJ2-5, the CDR3 gives the full variable domain: KAGVTQTPRYLIKTRGQQVTLSCSPISGHRSVSWYQQTPGQGLQFLFEYFSETQRNKGNFPGRFSGRQFSNSRSEMNVSTLELGDSALYLCASSALSGTSGGALVETQYFGPGTRLLVL.

This clone occurred a few times. The CDR3 DNA sequence: TGTGCCAGCAGTTTATGGGGGGAGGGCAATGAGCAGTTCTTC. Residues: CASSLWGEGNEQFF. This chain joins TRBV28 and TRBJ2-1; 7 nucleotides agree with TRBD2. With V trimmed by 0 bases and J by 6 bases, 2 bases remained unmatched. The CDR3 runs to 14 residues. The germline gives CDR1 MDHEN, CDR2 SYDVKM. Combining the CDR3 with reference TRBV28 and TRBJ2-1 gives the whole variable domain DVKVTQSSRYLVKRTGEKVFLECVQDMDHENMFWYRQDPGLGLRLIYFSYDVKMKEKGDIPEGYSVSREKKERFSLILESASTNQTSMYLCASSLWGEGNEQFFGPGTRLTVL.

The V gene is TRBV11-2, the J gene TRBJ2-1, with 8 bases identical to TRBD2. V dropped 5 bases and J dropped 8; count of bases not matched to a gene: 5. The CDR3 runs to 13 residues. The germline V gene encodes CDR1 SGHAT and CDR2 FQNNGV. CDR3: CASSATSDYEQFF. CDR3 DNA: TGTGCCAGCAGCGCGACTAGCGATTATGAGCAGTTCTTC.

A single count supports this clone. The rearrangement uses TRBV11-2 and TRBJ1-2; D uncertain. The CDR3 loop spans 13 amino acids. V lost 1 base, J lost 3 bases, and 6 bases lay in between. The germline CDR1 and CDR2 sequences are SGHAT and FQNNGV. Here the CDR3 DNA reads TGTGCCAGCAGCTTAGCGTCAGACTATGGCTACACCTTC. Translated: CASSLASDYGYTF.

This chain links TRBV5-1 with TRBJ2-1; possible D gene TRBD1, 6 bases. The CDR3 is made up of 14 amino acids. Between the trimmed V and J ends, which lost 2 bases and 9 bases, there was a span of 15 bases. CDR1 and CDR2 (germline): SGHRS, YFSETQ. The CDR3 bases are TGCGCCAGCAGCTTCGGGGCAGGGGTTGGTGAGCAGTTCTTC. Its protein is CASSFGAGVGEQFF.

This chain uses TRBV5-4 with TRBJ2-6; TRBD2 matches 7 bases. The germline V gene encodes CDR1 SGHNT and CDR2 YYREEE (reference sequence). The length of the CDR3 is 18 residues. J was trimmed by 2 bases and V by 1 base; bases with no gene match: 9. As DNA, the CDR3 is TGTGCCAGCAGCTTGATTGTTTGGACTAGTACTGGGGCCAACGTCCTGACTTTC. Translated, it gives CASSLIVWTSTGANVLTF.

As DNA, the CDR3 is TGTGCCAGCAGCTTAGCGCTGGGCGGACATTGGGAGCAGTACTTC. It yields the protein CASSLALGGHWEQYF. The V call is TRBV7-9, the J call TRBJ2-7, with D maybe TRBD1 (5 bases). CDR3 length equals 15 residues. Trimming took 0 bases from V and 7 from J, leaving 16 bases between them. Germline assignment: CDR1 SEHNR and CDR2 FQNEAQ (reference sequence). The whole variable domain, filled in from reference TRBV7-9 and TRBJ2-7, reads DTGVSQNPRHKITKRGQNVTFRCDPISEHNRLYWYRQTLGQGPEFLTYFQNEAQLEKSRLLSDRFSAERPKGSFSTLEIQRTEQGDSAMYLCASSLALGGHWEQYFGPGTRLTVT.

DNA of the CDR3: TGTGCCAGCTCACCGGGGACTAGCGGGGGTGCCTACGAGCAGTACTTC. Its translation: CASSPGTSGGAYEQYF. This sequence joins TRBV18 and TRBJ2-7, with TRBD2 matching 14 bases. The CDR3 totals 16 residues. Germline loops: CDR1 KGHSH, CDR2 LQKENI. After removal of 3 bases from V and 2 bases from J, the junction contained 3 bases not matched to a gene. The entire variable domain, with the rest obtained from reference TRBV18 and TRBJ2-7, is as follows: NAGVMQNPRHLVRRRGQEARLRCSPMKGHSHVYWYRQLPEEGLKFMVYLQKENIIDESGMPKERFSAEFPKEGPSILRIQQVVRGDSAAYFCASSPGTSGGAYEQYFGPGTRLTVT.

This clone was picked up one time. This chain connects TRBV5-1 to TRBJ2-7; D gene uncertain. CDR3 length equals 12 residues. The germline CDR1 and CDR2 sequences are SGHRS and YFSETQ. Trimming pared 1 base from V and 4 bases from J, leaving 6 bases between. The CDR3 DNA sequence: TGCGCCAGCAGCTTGAGCGCATACGAGCAGTACTTC. Its translation is CASSLSAYEQYF.

The chain joins TRBV5-1 to TRBJ2-3, with D possibly TRBD2 on 6 matching bases. The germline V gene encodes CDR1 SGHRS and CDR2 YFSETQ. V lost 0 bases, J lost 1 base, and 12 bases lay in between. The CDR3 consists of 16 residues. The CDR3 coding sequence is TGCGCCAGCAGCTTGGGAACGGGGGTTCGCACAGATACGCAGTATTTT. The encoded protein is CASSLGTGVRTDTQYF.

The gene calls are TRBV5-1 and TRBJ2-7; 7 bases match TRBD1. The CDR3 sequence is 14 residues long. The germline gives CDR1 SGHRS, CDR2 YFSETQ. V shed 0 bases, J shed 6 bases, and the junction held 6 bases outside the gene matches. In nucleotides, the CDR3 is TGCGCCAGCAGCTTGGGACAGGGTTCTGGCGAGCAGTACTTC. This encodes CASSLGQGSGEQYF.

This sequence joins TRBV5-4 and TRBJ2-7; no definite D call. Germline CDR1 SGHNT, CDR2 YYREEE (reference sequence). The CDR3 extends over 14 amino acids. Trimming pared 3 bases from V and 3 bases from J, leaving 13 bases between. The CDR3 nucleotides are TGTGCCAGCAGCTACCTCTCGGTTGGCTACGAGCAGTACTTC. It encodes CASSYLSVGYEQYF.

This chain connects TRBV18 to TRBJ2-5; 7 bases align to TRBD1. This CDR3 region has 17 residues. The germline CDR1 and CDR2 sequences are KGHSH and LQKENI. The V and J ends lost 3 bases and 4 bases, in that order; junction bases with no gene match: 14. The chain's CDR3 is CASSPRGDRDARETQYF. As DNA, the CDR3 is TGTGCCAGCTCACCTAGGGGAGACAGGGACGCCCGAGAGACCCAGTACTTC.

V gene TRBV14 combines with J gene TRBJ2-5; 11 bases match TRBD2. The length of the CDR3 is 19 residues. V shed 0 bases and J 0 bases; nucleotides not matched to a gene: 9. Germline V gene data show CDR1 as SGHDN and CDR2 as FVKESK. The CDR3 DNA reads TGTGCCAGCAGCCAAGATCAGGATAGCGGGAGGGCCTACCAAGAGACCCAGTACTTC. Amino acids: CASSQDQDSGRAYQETQYF. The full variable domain, its missing parts supplied by reference TRBV14 and TRBJ2-5, is EAGVTQFPSHSVIEKGQTVTLRCDPISGHDNLYWYRRVMGKEIKFLLHFVKESKQDESGMPNNRFLAERTGGTYSTLKVQPAELEDSGVYFCASSQDQDSGRAYQETQYFGPGTRLLVL.

The rearrangement uses TRBV6-5 and TRBJ1-4; 8 bases fit TRBD1. Germline CDR1 and CDR2: MNHEY and SVGAGI. This CDR3 spans 15 amino acids. V lost 2 bases, J lost 5 bases, and 4 bases stayed unmatched. The CDR3 nucleotides are TGTGCCAGCAGTTACGCCAGGGACAGGAATGAAAAACTGTTTTTT. Translating gives CASSYARDRNEKLFF.

This clone was counted once. The V and J genes are TRBV28 and TRBJ2-3; 8 positions agree with TRBD1. The CDR3 runs to 17 residues. CDR1 and CDR2 (germline): MDHEN, SYDVKM. V lost 7 bases, J lost 6 bases, and 18 bases stayed unmatched. DNA for the CDR3: TGTGCCAGCAAATCTAATTGGCGTGACAGGGGATCGGATACGCAGTATTTT. It yields the protein CASKSNWRDRGSDTQYF.

CDR3 in amino acids: CASSLGGSVTEAFF. The CDR3 DNA reads as TGTGCCAGCAGCTTAGGAGGGAGTGTCACTGAAGCTTTCTTT. This chain connects TRBV11-3 to TRBJ1-1, with D unclear. Per the germline V gene, CDR1 is SGHNT and CDR2 is YENEEA. This CDR3 is built from 14 residues. Between the trimmed V and J ends, which lost 1 base and 4 bases, there was a span of 10 bases.

The chain employs TRBV19 and TRBJ2-1, with 7 bases that match TRBD2. Germline V gene sequence: CDR1 LNHDA, CDR2 SQIVND (reference sequence). J was trimmed by 7 bases and V by 3 bases; bases with no gene match: 18. The CDR3 extends over 18 amino acids. CDR3 sequence reads: CASSILRPGGAGPNEQFF. The DNA of the CDR3 is TGTGCCAGTAGTATCCTCAGGCCGGGGGGAGCGGGACCGAATGAGCAGTTCTTC.

This chain links TRBV20-1 with TRBJ2-7; tentative D call: TRBD2 (5 bases). The CDR3 runs 11 residues. Trimming removed 5 bases from V and 7 bases from J, with 12 bases in between. Germline V lookup: CDR1 DFQATT, CDR2 SNEGSKA (reference sequence). In nucleotides, the CDR3 is TGCAGTGCTCCCGGGGTGGGAGAGCAGTACTTC. Protein product: CSAPGVGEQYF.

The chain recombines TRBV6-1 with TRBJ1-2; D perhaps matches TRBD1 (5 bases). The CDR3 loop spans 12 amino acids. V lost 7 bases and J lost 5, with 11 bases in between. From germline, CDR1 is MNHNS and CDR2 SASEGT. DNA of the CDR3: TGTGCCAGCACCGACAGCTCTTATGGCTACACCTTC. Protein: CASTDSSYGYTF.

This rearrangement joins TRBV5-1 to TRBJ1-3; maybe TRBD1 (6 bases). Germline V gene data show CDR1 as SGHRS and CDR2 as YFSETQ. Trimming took off 4 bases at V and 3 bases at J, with 11 bases between the two ends. The CDR3 consists of 14 residues. For the CDR3, the DNA is TGCGCCAGCAGCCGGACAGTTTTTGGAAACACCATATATTTT. Its protein product is CASSRTVFGNTIYF. Variable domain in full (rest from reference TRBV5-1 and TRBJ1-3): KAGVTQTPRYLIKTRGQQVTLSCSPISGHRSVSWYQQTPGQGLQFLFEYFSETQRNKGNFPGRFSGRQFSNSRSEMNVSTLELGDSALYLCASSRTVFGNTIYFGEGSWLTVV.

This chain joins TRBV15 and TRBJ1-2; 10 positions match TRBD1. Trimming took 1 base from V and 6 from J; bases not matched to a gene: 14. In germline, CDR1 is LNHNV, CDR2 YYDKDF (reference sequence). The CDR3 totals 18 residues. CDR3 region: CATSRGVGQGEILDGYTF. DNA for the CDR3: TGTGCCACCAGCAGAGGTGTTGGACAGGGGGAGATCTTGGATGGCTACACCTTC.

This clone was recorded once. The V gene is TRBV5-4, the J gene TRBJ1-3; D is unresolved. Looked up from germline, CDR1 is SGHNT and CDR2 is YYREEE (reference sequence). V was clipped by 4 bases and J by 0 bases, with 14 bases between them. The CDR3 length is 16 residues. The CDR3 sequence is CASSPYRHSSGNTIYF. In nucleotides, the CDR3 is TGTGCCAGCAGCCCTTATCGTCACTCCTCTGGAAACACCATATATTTT.

The rearrangement uses TRBV7-2 and TRBJ2-3, with TRBD2 identical over 11 bases. The J segment lost 3 bases and the V segment lost 3 bases, leaving 2 bases of the junction unmatched. Per germline, CDR1 SGHTA and CDR2 FQGNSA. The CDR3 has 15 residues. CDR3 nucleotides: TGTGCCAGCAGCTTGGCTAGCGGGAGGACAGATACGCAGTATTTT. This encodes CASSLASGRTDTQYF.

The chain joins TRBV7-2 to TRBJ1-1; 8 nucleotides align to TRBD1. J gave up 5 bases and V 2 bases, and 4 bases lay outside the gene matches. This CDR3 region has 14 residues. Germline CDR1 and CDR2: SGHTA and FQGNSA. CDR3 loop: CASSLYQGATEAFF. As DNA, the CDR3 is TGTGCCAGCAGCTTATATCAGGGGGCAACTGAAGCTTTCTTT.

The chain employs TRBV7-9 and TRBJ1-5, with 7 positions matching TRBD1. This CDR3 is built from 14 residues. Germline V gives CDR1 SEHNR, CDR2 FQNEAQ (reference sequence). V shed 3 bases, J shed 1 base, and the junction held 0 bases outside the gene matches. Written as DNA, the CDR3 is TGTGCCAGCAGCTTGACAGGGAGCAATCAGCCCCAGCATTTT. Amino acids: CASSLTGSNQPQHF.

The sample holds one count of this clone. The gene calls are TRBV29-1 and TRBJ2-7; unclear D gene. The CDR3 runs 12 residues. Trimming took off 7 bases at V and 1 base at J, with 11 bases between the two ends. Per germline, CDR1 SQVTM and CDR2 ANQGSEA. CDR3: CSGAHSSYEQYF. The DNA for the CDR3 is TGCAGCGGGGCGCACAGTTCCTACGAGCAGTACTTC.